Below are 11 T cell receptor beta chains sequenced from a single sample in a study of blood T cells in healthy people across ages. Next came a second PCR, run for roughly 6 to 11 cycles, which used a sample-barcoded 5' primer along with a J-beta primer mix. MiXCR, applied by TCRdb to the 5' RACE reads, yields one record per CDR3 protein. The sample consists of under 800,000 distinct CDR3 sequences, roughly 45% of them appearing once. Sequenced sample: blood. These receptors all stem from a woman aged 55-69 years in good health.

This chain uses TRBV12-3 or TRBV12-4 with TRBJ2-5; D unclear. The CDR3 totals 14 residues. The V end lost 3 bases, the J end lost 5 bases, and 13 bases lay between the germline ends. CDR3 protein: CASSFLGDSETQYF. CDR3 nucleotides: TGTGCCAGCAGTTTTCTTGGGGATTCGGAGACCCAGTACTTC.

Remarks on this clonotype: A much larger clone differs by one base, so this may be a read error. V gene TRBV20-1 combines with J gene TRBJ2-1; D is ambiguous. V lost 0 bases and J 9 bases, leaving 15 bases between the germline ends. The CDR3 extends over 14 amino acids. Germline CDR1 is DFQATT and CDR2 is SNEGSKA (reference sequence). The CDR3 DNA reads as TGCAGTGCTAGAGATCCGACTTTACATGGTGAGCAGTTCTTC. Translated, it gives CSARDPTLHGEQFF.

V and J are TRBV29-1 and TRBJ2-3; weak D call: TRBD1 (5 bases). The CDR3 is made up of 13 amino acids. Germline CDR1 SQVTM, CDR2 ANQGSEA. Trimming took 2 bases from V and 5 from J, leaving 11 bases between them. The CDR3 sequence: CSVESQGLDTQYF. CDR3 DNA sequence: TGCAGCGTTGAAAGCCAGGGTCTAGATACGCAGTATTTT.

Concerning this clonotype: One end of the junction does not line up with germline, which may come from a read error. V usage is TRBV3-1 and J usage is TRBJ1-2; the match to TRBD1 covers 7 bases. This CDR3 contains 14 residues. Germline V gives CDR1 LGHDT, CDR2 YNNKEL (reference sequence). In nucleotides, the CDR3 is TGTGCCAACAGCCCTCCAGGGGGGGCATATGGCTACACCTTC. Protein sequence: CANSPPGGAYGYTF.

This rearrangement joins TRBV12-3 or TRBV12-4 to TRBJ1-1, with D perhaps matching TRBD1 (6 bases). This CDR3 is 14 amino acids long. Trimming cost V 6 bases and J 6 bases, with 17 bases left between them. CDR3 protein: CASRTVQGIAEAFF. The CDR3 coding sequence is TGTGCCAGCAGGACTGTACAGGGTATTGCTGAAGCTTTCTTT.

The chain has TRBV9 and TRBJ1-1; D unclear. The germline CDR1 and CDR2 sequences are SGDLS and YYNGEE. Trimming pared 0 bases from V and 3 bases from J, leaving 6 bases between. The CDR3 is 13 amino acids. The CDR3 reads CASSVGGYTEAFF. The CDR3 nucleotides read TGTGCCAGCAGCGTAGGCGGTTACACTGAAGCTTTCTTT.

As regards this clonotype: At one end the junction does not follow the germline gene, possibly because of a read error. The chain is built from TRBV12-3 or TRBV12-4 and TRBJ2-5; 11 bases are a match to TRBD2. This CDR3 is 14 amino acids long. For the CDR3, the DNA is TGTGCCAGCGGGACTAGCGGATACCAAGAGACCCGGTACTTC. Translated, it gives CASGTSGYQETRYF.

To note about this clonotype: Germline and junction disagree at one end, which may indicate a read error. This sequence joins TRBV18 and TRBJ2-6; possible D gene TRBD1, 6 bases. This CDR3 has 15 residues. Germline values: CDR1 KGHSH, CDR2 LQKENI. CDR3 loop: CASSPQGYGANVLTF. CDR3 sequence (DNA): TGTGCCAGCTCTCCACAGGGTTACGGGGCCAACGTCCTGACTTTC. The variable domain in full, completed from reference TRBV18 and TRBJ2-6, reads NAGVMQNPRHLVRRRGQEARLRCSPMKGHSHVYWYRQLPEEGLKFMVYLQKENIIDESGMPKERFSAEFPKEGPSILRIQQVVRGDSAAYFCASSPQGYGANVLTFGAGSRLTVL.

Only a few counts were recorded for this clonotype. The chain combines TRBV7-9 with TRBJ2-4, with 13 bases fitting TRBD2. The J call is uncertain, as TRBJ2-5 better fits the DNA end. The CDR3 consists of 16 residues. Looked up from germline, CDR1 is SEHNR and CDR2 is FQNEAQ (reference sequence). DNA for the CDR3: TGTGCCAGCAGCCTGGGGACTAGCGGGGCACAAGAGACCCAGTACTTC. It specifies CASSLGTSGAQETQYF.

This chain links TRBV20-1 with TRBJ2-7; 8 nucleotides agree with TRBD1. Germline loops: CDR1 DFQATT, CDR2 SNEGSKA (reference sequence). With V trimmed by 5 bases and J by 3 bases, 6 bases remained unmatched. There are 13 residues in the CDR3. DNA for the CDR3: TGCAGTGCTGAGGGACAGGAAAACTACGAGCAGTACTTC. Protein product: CSAEGQENYEQYF.

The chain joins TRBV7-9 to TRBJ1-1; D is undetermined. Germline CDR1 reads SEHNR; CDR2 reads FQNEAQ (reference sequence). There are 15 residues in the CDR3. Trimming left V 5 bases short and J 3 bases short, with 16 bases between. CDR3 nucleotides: TGTGCCAGCAGCCCCACGGACTCCGGAGACACTGAAGCTTTCTTT. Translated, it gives CASSPTDSGDTEAFF.